A selection of T cell receptor beta chains follows, all from one sample in a study of long-term antiretroviral therapy in people with HIV. Sequenced by immunoSEQ multiplex PCR; TCRdb stores in-frame clones only, minus some. The repertoire holds fewer than 55,000 clones, with about 95% as singletons. The sequencing used unsorted PBMCs, collected 3.7 years after starting antiretroviral therapy. Every receptor here comes from a woman aged 50 to 60 with HIV. CDR3s include the opening cysteine and the closing phenylalanine or tryptophan. Fields, in order: clone size, J gene, D gene, V gene, CDR3 DNA, CDR3 protein. A D gene is named only where the DNA matches it firmly. The size field is filled for only some rows; it gives once, few, many or a size class.

abundance: -; j_gene: TRBJ1-2; d_gene: -; v_gene: TRBV29-1; CDR3nt: TGCAGCGTTGAAATAACAGGGTCGGTTGGCTACACCTTC; CDR3aa: CSVEITGSVGYTF
abundance: -; j_gene: TRBJ1-6; d_gene: TRBD1; v_gene: TRBV11-2; CDR3nt: TGTGCCAGCAGCCCTCGGACAGGAAGAAATTCACCCCTCCACTTT; CDR3aa: CASSPRTGRNSPLHF
abundance: once; j_gene: TRBJ1-3; d_gene: -; v_gene: TRBV5-6; CDR3nt: TGTGCCAGCAGCTTGTCGCAGGTCTCTGGAAACACCATATATTTT; CDR3aa: CASSLSQVSGNTIYF
abundance: -; j_gene: TRBJ1-6; d_gene: -; v_gene: TRBV4-1; CDR3nt: TGCGCCAGCAGCCAAGCCACAGGGTACTATAATTCACCCCTCCACTTT; CDR3aa: CASSQATGYYNSPLHF
abundance: -; j_gene: TRBJ2-4; d_gene: -; v_gene: TRBV2; CDR3nt: TGTGCCAGCAGTGAAGACAGGGAAAACATTCAGTACTTC; CDR3aa: CASSEDRENIQYF
abundance: -; j_gene: TRBJ1-2; d_gene: TRBD1; v_gene: TRBV11-2; CDR3nt: TGTGCCAGCAGCGAACAACGACAGGGTGGCTACACCTTC; CDR3aa: CASSEQRQGGYTF
abundance: -; j_gene: TRBJ1-2; d_gene: -; v_gene: TRBV5-6; CDR3nt: TGTGCCAGCAGCTTGCCAAACGCTAACTATGGCTACACCTTC; CDR3aa: CASSLPNANYGYTF
abundance: -; j_gene: TRBJ1-2; d_gene: -; v_gene: TRBV28; CDR3nt: TGTGCCAGCAGTTCTATGGACAGTGCTAACTATGGCTACACCTTC; CDR3aa: CASSSMDSANYGYTF
abundance: -; j_gene: TRBJ1-2; d_gene: -; v_gene: TRBV12-5; CDR3nt: TGTGCTAGTGGTTTGCTCCCGGACCTTAACTATGGCTACACCTTC; CDR3aa: CASGLLPDLNYGYTF
abundance: -; j_gene: TRBJ2-5; d_gene: -; v_gene: TRBV4-1; CDR3nt: TGCGCCAGCAGCCTGGCCGGGGGTGAGACCCAGTACTTC; CDR3aa: CASSLAGGETQYF
abundance: -; j_gene: TRBJ1-5; d_gene: -; v_gene: TRBV29-1; CDR3nt: TGCAGCGTTGGGACAGCCTACAATCAGCCCCAGCATTTT; CDR3aa: CSVGTAYNQPQHF
abundance: -; j_gene: TRBJ1-5; d_gene: TRBD1; v_gene: TRBV30; CDR3nt: TGTGCCTGGAGTTTCTACCGGGACAAGTACCAGGGGGGGGATCAGCCCCAGCATTTT; CDR3aa: CAWSFYRDKYQGGDQPQHF
abundance: -; j_gene: TRBJ2-2; d_gene: TRBD2; v_gene: TRBV10-3; CDR3nt: TGTGCCAAGACTAGCGGGGGTGCGAACACCGGGGAGCTGTTTTTT; CDR3aa: CAKTSGGANTGELFF
abundance: -; j_gene: TRBJ1-2; d_gene: TRBD1; v_gene: TRBV19; CDR3nt: TGTGCCAGTATACCGACAGGGGGCATTCACTATGGCTACACCTTC; CDR3aa: CASIPTGGIHYGYTF
abundance: -; j_gene: TRBJ2-5; d_gene: -; v_gene: TRBV19; CDR3nt: TGTGCCAGTAGTATCAAGGACCCCCAAGAGACCCAGTACTTC; CDR3aa: CASSIKDPQETQYF
abundance: few; j_gene: TRBJ1-5; d_gene: -; v_gene: TRBV6-1; CDR3nt: TGTGCCAGCAGTGAATATAGTATCGGGGGCGATCAGCCCCAGCATTTT; CDR3aa: CASSEYSIGGDQPQHF
abundance: -; j_gene: TRBJ2-3; d_gene: TRBD2; v_gene: TRBV19; CDR3nt: TGTGCCAGTAGTAGGGGACTAGCGGGGGCCACAGATACGCAGTATTTT; CDR3aa: CASSRGLAGATDTQYF
abundance: -; j_gene: TRBJ2-2; d_gene: -; v_gene: TRBV9; CDR3nt: TGTGCCAGCAGCCCGAACACCCAGGGGACCGGGGAGCTGTTTTTT; CDR3aa: CASSPNTQGTGELFF
abundance: -; j_gene: TRBJ2-1; d_gene: TRBD2; v_gene: TRBV7-8; CDR3nt: TGTGCCAGCAGCTTAGGGCTAGCGGATTACAATGAGCAGTTCTTC; CDR3aa: CASSLGLADYNEQFF
abundance: once; j_gene: TRBJ2-7; d_gene: -; v_gene: TRBV11-2; CDR3nt: TGTGCCAGCGAGGATGACGGGGGAGCAGGGACGTACGAGCAGTACTTC; CDR3aa: CASEDDGGAGTYEQYF
abundance: once; j_gene: TRBJ1-6; d_gene: -; v_gene: TRBV7-9; CDR3nt: TGTGCCAGCAGCTTAGACACCTCACCCCTCCACTTT; CDR3aa: CASSLDTSPLHF
abundance: once; j_gene: TRBJ2-5; d_gene: TRBD1; v_gene: TRBV6-5; CDR3nt: TGTGCCAGCAGCTCGTGGGACAGGCAAGAGACCCAGTACTTC; CDR3aa: CASSSWDRQETQYF
abundance: few; j_gene: TRBJ2-6; d_gene: TRBD1; v_gene: TRBV2; CDR3nt: TGTGCCAGCGCCAGACAGGGGGCGAGCTCTGGGGCCAACGTCCTGACTTTC; CDR3aa: CASARQGASSGANVLTF
abundance: -; j_gene: TRBJ1-4; d_gene: -; v_gene: TRBV12-5; CDR3nt: TGTGCTAGTGGTAACATCGAAAAACTGTTTTTT; CDR3aa: CASGNIEKLFF
abundance: -; j_gene: TRBJ1-6; d_gene: TRBD1; v_gene: TRBV4-3; CDR3nt: TGCGCCAGCAGCCAGGCAAGCTCCGGGACAGCAAATTCACCCCTCCACTTT; CDR3aa: CASSQASSGTANSPLHF
abundance: -; j_gene: TRBJ1-4; d_gene: -; v_gene: TRBV7-9; CDR3nt: TGTGCCAGCAGCTTAGCGAACACGGGTAATGAAAAACTGTTTTTT; CDR3aa: CASSLANTGNEKLFF
abundance: -; j_gene: TRBJ1-2; d_gene: TRBD1; v_gene: TRBV7-8; CDR3nt: TGTGCCAGCAGCTCCCCGGACAGGGGGCTAGGGGGTGGCTACACCTTC; CDR3aa: CASSSPDRGLGGGYTF
abundance: once; j_gene: TRBJ1-2; d_gene: TRBD1; v_gene: TRBV4-3; CDR3nt: TGCGCCAGCAGCCGCCGGGACAGAGTCTATGGCTACACCTTC; CDR3aa: CASSRRDRVYGYTF
abundance: -; j_gene: TRBJ2-5; d_gene: -; v_gene: TRBV6-5; CDR3nt: TGTGCCAGCAGTTACACCCGCCAAGAGACCCAGTACTTC; CDR3aa: CASSYTRQETQYF
abundance: -; j_gene: TRBJ1-4; d_gene: TRBD1; v_gene: TRBV5-1; CDR3nt: TGCGCCAGCAGCTTGGCCCGGTCGTACCGACAGGGGGATGAAAAACTGTTTTTT; CDR3aa: CASSLARSYRQGDEKLFF
abundance: -; j_gene: TRBJ1-4; d_gene: -; v_gene: TRBV6-5; CDR3nt: TGTGCCAGCAGTGGCCTTGGGCAGGGGAGTGAAAAACTGTTTTTT; CDR3aa: CASSGLGQGSEKLFF
abundance: once; j_gene: TRBJ2-1; d_gene: TRBD1; v_gene: TRBV6-5; CDR3nt: TGTGCCAGCAGTTACCCCGGGACAGGGGGTATTGAGTTCTTC; CDR3aa: CASSYPGTGGIEFF
abundance: -; j_gene: TRBJ2-7; d_gene: TRBD2; v_gene: TRBV6-4; CDR3nt: TGTGCCAGGCTGTATCTTGGACTAGCGGGGGGGCGGCCCTACGAGCAGTACTTC; CDR3aa: CARLYLGLAGGRPYEQYF
abundance: -; j_gene: TRBJ2-1; d_gene: -; v_gene: TRBV29-1; CDR3nt: TGCAGCGCCGTAGGCAAGGAGCAGTTCTTC; CDR3aa: CSAVGKEQFF
abundance: -; j_gene: TRBJ2-5; d_gene: -; v_gene: TRBV4-1; CDR3nt: TGCGCCAGCAGCCAAGTCTTAAAAGAGACCCAGTACTTC; CDR3aa: CASSQVLKETQYF
abundance: -; j_gene: TRBJ2-3; d_gene: TRBD2; v_gene: TRBV6-1; CDR3nt: TGTGCCAGCAGTGAAGCTCTAGCGGAGAACACAGATACGCAGTATTTT; CDR3aa: CASSEALAENTDTQYF
abundance: -; j_gene: TRBJ1-1; d_gene: -; v_gene: TRBV5-4; CDR3nt: TGTGCCAGCAGCTTACCGGGCCCTCTTCGGTTGGACACTGAAGTTTTCTTT; CDR3aa: CASSLPGPLRLDTEVFF
abundance: -; j_gene: TRBJ1-2; d_gene: -; v_gene: TRBV30; CDR3nt: TGTGCCTGGAGTACCCAACCGGGCAGGGGCTATGGCTACACCTTC; CDR3aa: CAWSTQPGRGYGYTF
abundance: -; j_gene: TRBJ2-1; d_gene: -; v_gene: TRBV18; CDR3nt: TGTGCCAGCTCAAGTACCGGGAACAATGAGCAGTTCTTC; CDR3aa: CASSSTGNNEQFF
abundance: -; j_gene: TRBJ1-2; d_gene: -; v_gene: TRBV10-3; CDR3nt: TGTGCCATCAGTGTGGACAGATACTATGGCTACACCTTC; CDR3aa: CAISVDRYYGYTF
abundance: once; j_gene: TRBJ2-7; d_gene: TRBD1; v_gene: TRBV6-5; CDR3nt: TGTGCCAGCAGTGACGGACAGGGTTACGAGCAGTACTTC; CDR3aa: CASSDGQGYEQYF
abundance: -; j_gene: TRBJ2-7; d_gene: TRBD1; v_gene: TRBV30; CDR3nt: TGTGCCTGGAGTGGAGTTACAGGGGTCTCCTCCTACGAGCAGTACTTC; CDR3aa: CAWSGVTGVSSYEQYF
abundance: -; j_gene: TRBJ2-3; d_gene: TRBD1; v_gene: TRBV5-1; CDR3nt: TGCGCCAGCAGCTTGCAGGGGGCCGGAGATACGCAGTATTTT; CDR3aa: CASSLQGAGDTQYF
abundance: -; j_gene: TRBJ1-2; d_gene: -; v_gene: TRBV6-5; CDR3nt: TGTGCCAGCAGTTACGCCCCAGTAGGCTATGGCTACACCTTC; CDR3aa: CASSYAPVGYGYTF
abundance: -; j_gene: TRBJ1-2; d_gene: -; v_gene: TRBV5-1; CDR3nt: TGCGCCAGCAGCCTGTCGGGTTATGGCTACACCTTC; CDR3aa: CASSLSGYGYTF
abundance: -; j_gene: TRBJ2-7; d_gene: TRBD2; v_gene: TRBV6-6; CDR3nt: TGTGCCAGCAGTGCTACTAGCGGGGGGGCCTACGAGCAGTACTTC; CDR3aa: CASSATSGGAYEQYF
abundance: -; j_gene: TRBJ2-1; d_gene: -; v_gene: TRBV5-1; CDR3nt: TGCGCCAGCAGCTTGGAGGGGAGCAGCTCCTACAATGAGCAGTTCTTC; CDR3aa: CASSLEGSSSYNEQFF
abundance: -; j_gene: TRBJ1-1; d_gene: -; v_gene: TRBV30; CDR3nt: TGTGCCTGGGACAGCGAATACACTGAAGCTTTCTTT; CDR3aa: CAWDSEYTEAFF
abundance: -; j_gene: TRBJ1-2; d_gene: -; v_gene: TRBV7-9; CDR3nt: TGTGCCAGCAGCTTTGGCCCTTATGGCTACACCTTC; CDR3aa: CASSFGPYGYTF
abundance: once; j_gene: TRBJ2-5; d_gene: TRBD2; v_gene: TRBV15; CDR3nt: TGTGCCACCAGCAGAGAAGGATGGGGGGGGGAGACCCAGTACTTC; CDR3aa: CATSREGWGGETQYF
abundance: few; j_gene: TRBJ2-7; d_gene: -; v_gene: TRBV2; CDR3nt: TGTGCCAGCAGTCTTCGGCTCTTGGAGCAGTACTTC; CDR3aa: CASSLRLLEQYF
abundance: -; j_gene: TRBJ1-1; d_gene: -; v_gene: TRBV30; CDR3nt: TGTGCCTGGAGTGTACGACAGTCGGTACCTGAAGCTTTCTTT; CDR3aa: CAWSVRQSVPEAFF
abundance: -; j_gene: TRBJ2-7; d_gene: TRBD1; v_gene: TRBV4-3; CDR3nt: TGCGCCAGCAGCCAAGTCGCAAGGGGGCAATCCTACGAGCAGTACTTC; CDR3aa: CASSQVARGQSYEQYF